This T cell receptor beta chain was sequenced in a study of blood T cells in healthy people across ages. Primed by a sample-barcoded 5' primer and a J-beta primer mix, a second PCR proceeded for about 7 to 11 cycles. One entry per CDR3 protein results from TCRdb running MiXCR on the 5' RACE reads. The profile covers hundreds of thousands of distinct CDR3 sequences, with under 25% appearing a single time and roughly 3.6% taken by the ten largest. Total RNA extracted from each sample amounted to at least 5 micrograms. The study's findings and limits: Per million T cells, TCR beta diversity dropped roughly linearly as age increased.

The CDR3 loop spans 15 amino acids. V was pared by 6 bases and J by 5 bases, with 14 bases between. Germline loops: CDR1 MNHEY, CDR2 SVGAGI. This clonotype occurred a few times. What it binds is unknown. The sample taken for sequencing was blood. The rearrangement links TRBV6-5 to TRBJ1-6; D perhaps matches TRBD1 (5 bases). This receptor was obtained from an older man in good health. CDR3 sequence reads: CASRVGTVNNSPLHF. CDR3 DNA: TGTGCCAGCAGAGTCGGGACGGTGAATAATTCACCCCTCCACTTT.